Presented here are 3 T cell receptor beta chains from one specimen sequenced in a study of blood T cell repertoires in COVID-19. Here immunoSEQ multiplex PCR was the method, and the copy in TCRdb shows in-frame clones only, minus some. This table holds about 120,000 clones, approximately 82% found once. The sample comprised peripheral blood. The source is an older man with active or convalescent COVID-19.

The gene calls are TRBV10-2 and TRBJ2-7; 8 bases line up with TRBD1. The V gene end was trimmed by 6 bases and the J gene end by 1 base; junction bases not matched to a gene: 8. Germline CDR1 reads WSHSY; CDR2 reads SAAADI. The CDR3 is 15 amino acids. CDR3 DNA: TGCGCCAGCAGACTAGGACAGGGTTTTTCCTACGAGCAGTACTTC. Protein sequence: CASRLGQGFSYEQYF.

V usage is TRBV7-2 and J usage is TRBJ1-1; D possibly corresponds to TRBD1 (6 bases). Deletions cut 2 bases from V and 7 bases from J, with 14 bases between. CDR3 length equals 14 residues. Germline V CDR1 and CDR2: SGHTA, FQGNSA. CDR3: CASSLRGQGFEAFF. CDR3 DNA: TGTGCCAGCAGCTTAAGGGGTCAGGGGTTTGAAGCTTTCTTT.

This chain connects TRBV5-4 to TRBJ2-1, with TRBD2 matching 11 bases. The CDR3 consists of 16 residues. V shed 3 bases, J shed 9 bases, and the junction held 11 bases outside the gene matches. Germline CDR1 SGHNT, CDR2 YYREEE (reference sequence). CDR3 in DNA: TGTGCCAGCAGCTCCGGGACTAGCGGTCGCGGGACTGAGCAGTTCTTC. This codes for CASSSGTSGRGTEQFF.